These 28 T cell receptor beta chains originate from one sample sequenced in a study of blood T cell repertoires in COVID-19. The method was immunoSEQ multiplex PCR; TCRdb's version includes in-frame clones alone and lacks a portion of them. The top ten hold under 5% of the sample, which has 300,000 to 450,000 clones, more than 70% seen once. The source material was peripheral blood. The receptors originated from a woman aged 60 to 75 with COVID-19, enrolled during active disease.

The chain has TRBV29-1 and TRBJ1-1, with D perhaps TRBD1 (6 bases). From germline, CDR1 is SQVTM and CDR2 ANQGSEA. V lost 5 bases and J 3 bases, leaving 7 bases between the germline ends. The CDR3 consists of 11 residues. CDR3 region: CSVHRDTEAFF. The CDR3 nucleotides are TGCAGCGTTCACAGGGACACTGAAGCTTTCTTT.

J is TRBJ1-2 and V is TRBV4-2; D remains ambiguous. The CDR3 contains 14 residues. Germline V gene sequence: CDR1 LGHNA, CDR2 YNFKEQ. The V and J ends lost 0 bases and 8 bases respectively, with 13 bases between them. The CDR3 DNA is TGTGCCAGCAGCCAAGATCGGGCCGGGAAGGGCTACACCTTC. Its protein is CASSQDRAGKGYTF.

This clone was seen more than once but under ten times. In nucleotides, the CDR3 is TGTGCCAGCAGTGACAGGACCCAGAGGTTGAGGGAGCAGTACTTC. Its translation is CASSDRTQRLREQYF. This sequence joins TRBV6-2 or TRBV6-3 and TRBJ2-7; D might be TRBD1 (6 bases). This CDR3 has 15 residues. V was clipped by 5 bases and J by 7 bases, with 21 bases between them. CDR1 MNHEY and CDR2 SVGEGT come from the germline V gene.

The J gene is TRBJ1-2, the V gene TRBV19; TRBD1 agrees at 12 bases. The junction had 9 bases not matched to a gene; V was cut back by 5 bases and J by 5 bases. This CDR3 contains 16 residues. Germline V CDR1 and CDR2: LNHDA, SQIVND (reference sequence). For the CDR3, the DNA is TGTGCCAGTAGTCTCTTACCGGGACAGGGGGCTTATGGCTACACCTTC. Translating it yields CASSLLPGQGAYGYTF.

CDR3 residues: CASSLLLGTGSRDEQFF. The CDR3 DNA is TGTGCCAGCAGCTTACTGTTAGGGACAGGGTCTCGTGATGAGCAGTTCTTC. This rearrangement joins TRBV7-2 to TRBJ2-1; 9 nucleotides match TRBD1. From germline, CDR1 is SGHTA and CDR2 FQGNSA. This CDR3 spans 17 amino acids. With 2 bases clipped from V and 8 bases from J, the junction kept 13 bases outside the gene matches.

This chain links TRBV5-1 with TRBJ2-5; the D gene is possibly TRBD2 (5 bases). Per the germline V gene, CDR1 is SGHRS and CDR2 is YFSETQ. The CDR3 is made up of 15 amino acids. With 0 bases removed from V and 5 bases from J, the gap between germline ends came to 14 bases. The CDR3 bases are TGCGCCAGCAGCTTGGAACTACTAGGAAGGGAGACCCAGTACTTC. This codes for CASSLELLGRETQYF.

The CDR3 sequence is CATSGGQGARNEQFF. Written as DNA, the CDR3 is TGTGCCACCAGTGGGGGACAGGGGGCAAGGAATGAGCAGTTCTTC. The chain employs TRBV24-1 and TRBJ2-1, with TRBD1 matching 12 bases. The CDR3 contains 15 residues. Germline V gene sequence: CDR1 KGHDR, CDR2 SFDVKD. Trimming took 5 bases from V and 7 from J; bases not matched to a gene: 5.

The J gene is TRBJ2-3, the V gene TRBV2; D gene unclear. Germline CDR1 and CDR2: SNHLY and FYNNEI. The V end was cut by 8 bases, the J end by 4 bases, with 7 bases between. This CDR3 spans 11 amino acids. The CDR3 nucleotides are TGTGCCAGCCTTTTATCAGATACGCAGTATTTT. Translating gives CASLLSDTQYF.

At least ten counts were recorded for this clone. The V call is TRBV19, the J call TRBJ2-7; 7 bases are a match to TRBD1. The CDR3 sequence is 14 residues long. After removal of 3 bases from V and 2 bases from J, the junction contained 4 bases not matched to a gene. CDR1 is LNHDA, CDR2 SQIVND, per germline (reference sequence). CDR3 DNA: TGTGCCAGTAGTATTGTGACAGGGCCCTACGAGCAGTACTTC. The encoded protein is CASSIVTGPYEQYF.

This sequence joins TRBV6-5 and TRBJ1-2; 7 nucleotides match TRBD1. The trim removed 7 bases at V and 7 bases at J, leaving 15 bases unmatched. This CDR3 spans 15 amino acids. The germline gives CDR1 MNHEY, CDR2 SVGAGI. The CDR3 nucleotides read TGTGCCAGCACCCGACCCGGGGCAGGGGGTGGTGGCTACACCTTC. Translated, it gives CASTRPGAGGGGYTF.

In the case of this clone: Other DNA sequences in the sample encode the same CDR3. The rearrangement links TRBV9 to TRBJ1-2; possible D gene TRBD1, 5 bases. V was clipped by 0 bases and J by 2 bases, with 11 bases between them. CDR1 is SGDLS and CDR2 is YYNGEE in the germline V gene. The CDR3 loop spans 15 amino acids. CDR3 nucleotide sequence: TGTGCCAGCAGCGTAGCTACGGGGGGAAACTATGGCTACACCTTC. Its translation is CASSVATGGNYGYTF.

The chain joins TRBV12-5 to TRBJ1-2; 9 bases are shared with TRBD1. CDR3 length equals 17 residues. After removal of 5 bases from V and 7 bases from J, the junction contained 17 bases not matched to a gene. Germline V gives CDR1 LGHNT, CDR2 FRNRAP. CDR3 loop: CASGTDRGTRDLRGYTF. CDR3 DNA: TGTGCTAGTGGTACGGACAGGGGCACAAGAGACCTCCGTGGCTACACCTTC. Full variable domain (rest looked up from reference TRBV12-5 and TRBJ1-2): DARVTQTPRHKVTEMGQEVTMRCQPILGHNTVFWYRQTMMQGLELLAYFRNRAPLDDSGMPKDRFSAEMPDATLATLKIQPSEPRDSAVYFCASGTDRGTRDLRGYTFGSGTRLTVV.

CDR3: CASTFNRDATEAFF. In DNA form, the CDR3 reads TGTGCCAGCACCTTTAACAGGGACGCCACTGAAGCTTTCTTT. The chain is built from TRBV6-5 and TRBJ1-1; D perhaps matches TRBD1 (6 bases). The CDR3 loop spans 14 amino acids. Trimming left V 7 bases short and J 4 bases short, with 16 bases between. Germline assignment: CDR1 MNHEY and CDR2 SVGAGI.

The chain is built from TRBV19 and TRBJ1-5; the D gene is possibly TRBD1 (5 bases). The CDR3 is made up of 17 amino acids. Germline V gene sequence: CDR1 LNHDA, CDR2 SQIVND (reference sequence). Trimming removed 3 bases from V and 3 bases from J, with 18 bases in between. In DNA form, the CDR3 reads TGTGCCAGTAGTATGAGGGGCCGGGGGACCGCCAATCAGCCCCAGCATTTT. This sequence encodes CASSMRGRGTANQPQHF.

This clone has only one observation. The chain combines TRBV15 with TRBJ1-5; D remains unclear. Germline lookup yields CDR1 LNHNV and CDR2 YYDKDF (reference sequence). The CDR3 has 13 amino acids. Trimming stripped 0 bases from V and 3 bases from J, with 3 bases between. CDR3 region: CATSRDLNQPQHF. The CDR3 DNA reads TGTGCCACCAGCAGAGATCTCAATCAGCCCCAGCATTTT.

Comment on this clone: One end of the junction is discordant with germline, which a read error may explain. The CDR3 DNA is TGTGCCTGGAAGGACAGGGCGTCTGAGGCTTTCTTT. It is translated as CAWKDRASEAFF. This chain joins TRBV30 and TRBJ1-1, with TRBD1 matching 8 bases. The CDR3 spans 12 residues. The germline V gene has CDR1 GTSNPN and CDR2 SVGIG (reference sequence).

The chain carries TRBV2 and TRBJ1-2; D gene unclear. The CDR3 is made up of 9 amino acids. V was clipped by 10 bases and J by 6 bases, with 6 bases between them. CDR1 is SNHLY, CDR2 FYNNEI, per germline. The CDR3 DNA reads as TGTGCCAACTTCAATGGCTACACCTTC. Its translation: CANFNGYTF.

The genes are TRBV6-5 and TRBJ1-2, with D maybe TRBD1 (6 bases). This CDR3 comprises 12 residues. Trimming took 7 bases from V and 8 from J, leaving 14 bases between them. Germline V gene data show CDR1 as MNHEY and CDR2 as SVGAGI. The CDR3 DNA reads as TGTGCCAGCAACGACCCAGGGGTCGGCTACACCTTC. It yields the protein CASNDPGVGYTF.

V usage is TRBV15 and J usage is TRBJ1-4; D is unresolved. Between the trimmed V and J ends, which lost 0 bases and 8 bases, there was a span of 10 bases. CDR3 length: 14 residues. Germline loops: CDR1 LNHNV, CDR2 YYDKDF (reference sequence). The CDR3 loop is CATSRDTGSEKLFF. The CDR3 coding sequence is TGTGCCACCAGCAGAGATACGGGGTCCGAAAAACTGTTTTTT.

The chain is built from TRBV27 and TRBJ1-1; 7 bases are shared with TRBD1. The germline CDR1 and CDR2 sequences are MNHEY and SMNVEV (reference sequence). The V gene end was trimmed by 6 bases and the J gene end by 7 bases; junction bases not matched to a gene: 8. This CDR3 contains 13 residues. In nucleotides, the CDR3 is TGTGCCAGCAGCCGCGCGACAGGGAATGAAGCTTTCTTT. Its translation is CASSRATGNEAFF.

DNA of the CDR3: TGTGCCTGTACCGGGACAGGGGGCTCCTTTCGATACACCTTC. It yields the protein CACTGTGGSFRYTF. The chain recombines TRBV30 with TRBJ1-2; 12 positions agree with TRBD1. The CDR3 consists of 14 residues. The V and J ends lost 6 bases and 11 bases, in that order; junction bases with no gene match: 13. Germline loops: CDR1 GTSNPN, CDR2 SVGIG (reference sequence).

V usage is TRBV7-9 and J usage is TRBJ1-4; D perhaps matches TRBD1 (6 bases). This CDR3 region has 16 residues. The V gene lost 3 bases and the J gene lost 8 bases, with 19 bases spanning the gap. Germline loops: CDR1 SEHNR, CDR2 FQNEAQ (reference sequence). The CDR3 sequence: CASSFGGHRAREKLFF. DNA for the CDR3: TGTGCCAGCAGCTTCGGAGGCCACAGGGCGAGAGAAAAACTGTTTTTT.

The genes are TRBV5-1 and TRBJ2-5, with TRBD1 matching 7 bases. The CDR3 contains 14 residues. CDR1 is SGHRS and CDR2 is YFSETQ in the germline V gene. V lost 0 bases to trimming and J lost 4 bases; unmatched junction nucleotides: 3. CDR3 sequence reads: CASSLEGARETQYF. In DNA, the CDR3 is TGCGCCAGCAGCTTGGAGGGGGCGCGAGAGACCCAGTACTTC.

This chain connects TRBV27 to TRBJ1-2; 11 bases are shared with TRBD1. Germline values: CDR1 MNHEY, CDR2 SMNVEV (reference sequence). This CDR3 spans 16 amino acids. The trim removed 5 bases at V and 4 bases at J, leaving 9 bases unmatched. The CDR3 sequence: CASSPPRTGGLYGYTF. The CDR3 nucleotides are TGTGCCAGCAGTCCCCCTCGGACAGGGGGCCTCTATGGCTACACCTTC.

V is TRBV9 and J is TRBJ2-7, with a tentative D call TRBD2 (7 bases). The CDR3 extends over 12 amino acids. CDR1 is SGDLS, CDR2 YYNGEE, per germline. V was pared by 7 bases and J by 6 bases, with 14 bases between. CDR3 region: CASGGASVEQYF. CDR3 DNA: TGTGCCAGCGGGGGGGCTAGCGTCGAGCAGTACTTC. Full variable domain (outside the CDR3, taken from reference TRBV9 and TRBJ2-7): DSGVTQTPKHLITATGQRVTLRCSPRSGDLSVYWYQQSLDQGLQFLIQYYNGEERAKGNILERFSAQQFPDLHSELNLSSLELGDSALYFCASGGASVEQYFGPGTRLTVT.

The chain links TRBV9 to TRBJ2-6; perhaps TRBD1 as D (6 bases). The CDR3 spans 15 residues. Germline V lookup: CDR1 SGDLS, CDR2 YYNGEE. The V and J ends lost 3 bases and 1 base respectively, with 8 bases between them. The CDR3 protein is CASSATGSGANVLTF. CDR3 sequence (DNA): TGTGCCAGCAGCGCGACAGGTTCTGGGGCCAACGTCCTGACTTTC.

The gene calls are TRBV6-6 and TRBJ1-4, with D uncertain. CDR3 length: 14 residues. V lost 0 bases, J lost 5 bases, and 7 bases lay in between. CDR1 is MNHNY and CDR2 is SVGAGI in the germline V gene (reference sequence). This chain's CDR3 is CASSYSIRNEKLFF. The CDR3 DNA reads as TGTGCCAGCAGTTACTCGATCAGGAATGAAAAACTGTTTTTT.

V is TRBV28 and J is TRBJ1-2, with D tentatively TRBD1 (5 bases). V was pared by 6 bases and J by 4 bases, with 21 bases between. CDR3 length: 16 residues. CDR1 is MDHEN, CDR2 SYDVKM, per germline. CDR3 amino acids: CASSQHPPEGSYGYTF. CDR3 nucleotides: TGTGCCAGCAGCCAACACCCCCCGGAGGGGTCCTATGGCTACACCTTC.